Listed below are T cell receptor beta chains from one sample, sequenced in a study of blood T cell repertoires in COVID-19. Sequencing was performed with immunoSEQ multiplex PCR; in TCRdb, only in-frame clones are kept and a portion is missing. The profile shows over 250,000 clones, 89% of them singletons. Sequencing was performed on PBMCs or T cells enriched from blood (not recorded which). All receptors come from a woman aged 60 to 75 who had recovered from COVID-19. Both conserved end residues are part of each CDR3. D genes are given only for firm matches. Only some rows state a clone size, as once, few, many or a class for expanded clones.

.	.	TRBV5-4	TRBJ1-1	CASSLLGSTEAFF	TGTGCCAGCAGCTTGTTAGGGAGCACTGAAGCTTTCTTT
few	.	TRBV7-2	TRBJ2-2	CASSLYRTGTGELFF	TGTGCCAGCAGCTTATACAGGACCGGAACCGGGGAGCTGTTTTTT
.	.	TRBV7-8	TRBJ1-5	CASSLDYSNQPQHF	TGTGCCAGCAGCTTAGATTATAGCAATCAGCCCCAGCATTTT
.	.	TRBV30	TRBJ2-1	CAWSVTLQSDEQFF	TGTGCCTGGAGTGTTACCCTGCAGTCCGATGAGCAGTTCTTC
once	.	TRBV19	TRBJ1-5	CASSIDRAGQPQHF	TGTGCCAGTAGTATAGACAGGGCAGGTCAGCCCCAGCATTTT
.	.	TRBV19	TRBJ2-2	CASSTLTYYTGELFF	TGTGCCAGTAGTACACTGACATACTACACCGGGGAGCTGTTTTTT
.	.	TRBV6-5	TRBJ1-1	CASTRGAMNTEAFF	TGTGCCAGCACCCGGGGGGCCATGAACACTGAAGCTTTCTTT
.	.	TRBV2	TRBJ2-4	CASSERAGRGNIQYF	TGTGCCAGCAGTGAAAGGGCGGGGCGGGGAAACATTCAGTACTTC
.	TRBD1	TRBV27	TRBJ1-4	CASTPWGTANEKLFF	TGTGCCAGCACCCCGTGGGGGACAGCTAATGAAAAACTGTTTTTT
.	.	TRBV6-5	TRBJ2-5	CASRRFGTPQETQYF	TGTGCCAGCAGAAGATTTGGGACACCACAAGAGACCCAGTACTTC
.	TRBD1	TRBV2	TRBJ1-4	CASTRDSRATNEKLFF	TGTGCCAGCACAAGGGACAGTAGAGCAACTAATGAAAAACTGTTTTTT
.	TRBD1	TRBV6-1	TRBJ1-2	CASSETGTDGYTF	TGTGCCAGCAGTGAAACCGGGACAGATGGCTACACCTTC
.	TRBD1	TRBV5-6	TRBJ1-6	CASSLAVGGQRSSPLHF	TGTGCCAGCAGCTTGGCCGTCGGGGGACAGCGGAGTTCACCCCTCCACTTT
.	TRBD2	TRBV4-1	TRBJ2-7	CASSQGLAGIYEQYF	TGCGCCAGCAGCCAAGGGTTAGCGGGCATCTACGAGCAGTACTTC
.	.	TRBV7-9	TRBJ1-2	CASSLEQENYGYTF	TGTGCCAGCAGCTTAGAACAAGAAAATTATGGCTACACCTTC
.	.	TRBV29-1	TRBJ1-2	CSVVGGTYGYTF	TGCAGCGTCGTGGGGGGGACCTATGGCTACACCTTC
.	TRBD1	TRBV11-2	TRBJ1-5	CASSSTGGYQPQHF	TGTGCCAGCAGCTCCACAGGGGGCTATCAGCCCCAGCATTTT
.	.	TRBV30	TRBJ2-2	CAWSVLQYTGELFF	TGTGCCTGGAGTGTACTTCAATACACCGGGGAGCTGTTTTTT
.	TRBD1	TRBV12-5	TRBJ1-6	CASGGDRNNSPLHF	TGTGCTAGTGGGGGGGACAGAAACAATTCACCCCTCCACTTT
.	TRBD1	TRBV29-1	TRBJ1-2	CSVDGGTGDWGYTF	TGCAGCGTTGATGGTGGGACAGGGGATTGGGGCTACACCTTC
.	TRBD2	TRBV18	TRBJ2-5	CASSPRLAGEETQYF	TGTGCCAGCTCACCACGGCTAGCGGGGGAAGAGACCCAGTACTTC
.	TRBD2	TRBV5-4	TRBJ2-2	CASSLRRGDTGELFF	TGTGCCAGCAGCTTGCGGCGGGGGGACACCGGGGAGCTGTTTTTT
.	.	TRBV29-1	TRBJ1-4	CSSRGGQNEKLFF	TGCAGCTCTAGAGGAGGACAGAATGAAAAACTGTTTTTT
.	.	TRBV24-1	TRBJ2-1	CATSGPEEYNEQFF	TGTGCCACCAGTGGCCCAGAGGAATACAATGAGCAGTTCTTC
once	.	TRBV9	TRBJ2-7	CASSAGTPPAPSEQYF	TGTGCCAGCAGCGCAGGGACTCCACCGGCCCCTTCCGAGCAGTACTTC
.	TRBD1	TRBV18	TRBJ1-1	CASSPGTGSEAFF	TGTGCCAGCTCGCCTGGGACAGGCAGTGAAGCTTTCTTT
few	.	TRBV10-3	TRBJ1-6	CAISETRQGNSPLHF	TGTGCCATCAGTGAAACAAGGCAGGGGAATTCACCCCTCCACTTT
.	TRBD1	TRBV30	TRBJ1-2	CAFYTGEYGYTF	TGTGCCTTCTACACAGGGGAGTATGGCTACACCTTC
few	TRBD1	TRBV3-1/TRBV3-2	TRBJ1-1	CASSQGTGTEAFF	TGTGCCAGCAGCCAAGGGACAGGGACTGAAGCTTTCTTT
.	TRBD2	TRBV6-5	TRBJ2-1	CASSYRGEAYNEQFF	TGTGCCAGCAGTTACCGGGGGGAGGCCTACAATGAGCAGTTCTTC
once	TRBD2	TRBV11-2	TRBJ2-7	CASSSQGGGGTLEQYF	TGTGCCAGCAGCTCCCAAGGCGGCGGGGGGACCCTCGAGCAGTACTTC
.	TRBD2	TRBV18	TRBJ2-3	CASSSNSGSTDTQYF	TGTGCCAGCTCATCTAATAGCGGGAGCACAGATACGCAGTATTTT
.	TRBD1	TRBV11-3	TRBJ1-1	CASSSGGGDTEAFF	TGTGCCAGCAGCTCAGGGGGTGGGGACACTGAAGCTTTCTTT
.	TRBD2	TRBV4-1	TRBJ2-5	CASSQLIAGEERETQYF	TGCGCCAGCAGCCAACTTATAGCGGGAGAAGAGAGAGAGACCCAGTACTTC
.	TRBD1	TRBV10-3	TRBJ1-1	CAIREDRRDTEAFF	TGTGCCATCAGGGAGGACAGGCGGGACACTGAAGCTTTCTTT
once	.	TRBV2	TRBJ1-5	CASTFGSINQPQHF	TGTGCCAGCACCTTCGGGTCCATAAATCAGCCCCAGCATTTT
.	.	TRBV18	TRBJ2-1	CASSPARVEQFF	TGTGCCAGCTCACCAGCCAGGGTCGAGCAGTTCTTC
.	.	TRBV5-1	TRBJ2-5	CASSLALTGKTQYF	TGCGCCAGCAGCTTGGCCCTCACCGGGAAGACCCAGTACTTC
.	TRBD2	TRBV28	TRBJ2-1	CASSSIGERDYNEQFF	TGTGCCAGCAGTTCCATCGGGGAGCGGGATTACAATGAGCAGTTCTTC
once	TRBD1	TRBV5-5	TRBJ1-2	CASSGSRQGLVGYTF	TGTGCCAGCAGCGGTAGTCGACAGGGTTTAGTTGGCTACACCTTC
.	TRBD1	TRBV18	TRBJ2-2	CASSPTRTGALAGELFF	TGTGCCAGCTCACCAACAAGGACAGGGGCTTTGGCCGGGGAGCTGTTTTTT
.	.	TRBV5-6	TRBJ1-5	CASSLRGSGSNQPQHF	TGTGCCAGCAGCTTGAGGGGGAGTGGGAGCAATCAGCCCCAGCATTTT
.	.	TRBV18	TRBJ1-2	CASSPAQDNYGYTF	TGTGCCAGCTCACCGGCTCAGGATAACTATGGCTACACCTTC
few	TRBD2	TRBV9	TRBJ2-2	CASGLAGLTGELFF	TGTGCCAGCGGACTAGCGGGACTCACCGGGGAGCTGTTTTTT
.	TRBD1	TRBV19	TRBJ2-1	CASRSLLGDRGTNEQFF	TGTGCCAGTAGGTCTCTCTTGGGGGACAGGGGAACGAATGAGCAGTTCTTC
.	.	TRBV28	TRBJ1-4	CASSPRQGSEKLFF	TGTGCCAGCAGTCCTAGGCAGGGGAGTGAAAAACTGTTTTTT
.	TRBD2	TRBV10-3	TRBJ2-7	CAISGLAGVSYEQYF	TGTGCCATCAGTGGACTAGCGGGAGTCAGCTACGAGCAGTACTTC
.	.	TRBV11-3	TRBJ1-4	CASSSRGRAEKLFF	TGTGCCAGCAGCTCCCGAGGAAGAGCTGAAAAACTGTTTTTT
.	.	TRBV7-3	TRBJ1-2	CASSSGQRDGYTF	TGTGCCAGCAGCTCTGGACAGAGGGATGGCTACACCTTC
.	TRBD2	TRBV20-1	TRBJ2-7	CSASRSGTSATYEQYF	TGCAGTGCTAGTCGTTCCGGGACTAGCGCGACCTACGAGCAGTACTTC
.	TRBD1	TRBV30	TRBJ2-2	CAWTGQVDTGELFF	TGTGCCTGGACTGGACAGGTGGACACCGGGGAGCTGTTTTTT
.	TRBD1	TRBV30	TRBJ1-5	CAWRGQGAGQPQHF	TGTGCCTGGAGGGGACAGGGGGCTGGACAGCCCCAGCATTTT
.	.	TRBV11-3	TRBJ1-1	CASSSGVRLEAFF	TGTGCCAGCAGTTCAGGGGTCCGGCTTGAAGCTTTCTTT
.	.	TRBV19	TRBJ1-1	CASSTSGAVGTEAFF	TGTGCCAGTAGTACTTCAGGGGCGGTGGGCACTGAAGCTTTCTTT
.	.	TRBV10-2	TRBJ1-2	CASRAGTSLYGYTF	TGCGCCAGCAGGGCCGGGACATCCCTCTATGGCTACACCTTC
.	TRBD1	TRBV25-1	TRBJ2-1	CASSESRTGWVEQFF	TGTGCCAGCAGTGAATCTAGGACAGGGTGGGTTGAGCAGTTCTTC
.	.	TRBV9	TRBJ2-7	CASSGVQGKGNEQYF	TGTGCCAGCAGCGGAGTGCAGGGGAAAGGGAACGAGCAGTACTTC
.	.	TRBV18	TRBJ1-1	CASSPGSGTEAFF	TGTGCCAGCTCACCCGGGAGCGGGACTGAAGCTTTCTTT